These 25 T cell receptor beta chains were sequenced from one sample in a study of shared clonotypes between healthy human individuals. Produced via immunoSEQ multiplex PCR; TCRdb's table is partial and in-frame only. The sample includes 2 million to 3 million clones, 93% of them seen just once. Sequencing was done on a sample of naive CD4+ T cells from PBMCs. The subset here: CD45RA+ positively selected. All receptors derive from a man between 18 and 29 years old in good health. Some clones in this sample may be carry-over from other donors' samples.

J is TRBJ1-1 and V is TRBV7-2; no definite D call. Germline V gives CDR1 SGHTA, CDR2 FQGNSA. The CDR3 sequence is 16 residues long. Trimming took 7 bases from V and 2 from J, leaving 20 bases between them. The chain's CDR3 is CASTFYGKSFNTEAFF. The CDR3 nucleotides are TGTGCCAGCACCTTCTATGGTAAAAGCTTTAACACTGAAGCTTTCTTT. Based on the CDR3 plus reference TRBV7-2 and TRBJ1-1, the full variable domain is GAGVSQSPSNKVTEKGKDVELRCDPISGHTALYWYRQSLGQGLEFLIYFQGNSAPDKSGLPSDRFSAERTGGSVSTLTIQRTQQEDSAVYLCASTFYGKSFNTEAFFGQGTRLTVV.

V and J are TRBV6-6 and TRBJ1-5, with D possibly matching TRBD1 (5 bases). Germline-derived CDR1 and CDR2 are MNHNY and SVGAGI (reference sequence). The CDR3 spans 15 residues. Trimming removed 4 bases at V and 6 bases at J, with 16 bases between. As DNA, the CDR3 is TGTGCCAGCAGTTTTGGGACGGCCCCAGGTCAGCCCCAGCATTTT. Protein sequence: CASSFGTAPGQPQHF.

Here the CDR3 DNA reads TGTGCCAGCAGCCCGGACAGGACGGGCTATGGCTACACCTTC. Its translation: CASSPDRTGYGYTF. The rearrangement uses TRBV28 and TRBJ1-2; 7 nucleotides match TRBD1. The CDR3 is 14 amino acids. With V trimmed by 6 bases and J by 4 bases, 8 bases remained unmatched. Germline-derived CDR1 and CDR2 are MDHEN and SYDVKM.

This chain links TRBV11-3 with TRBJ2-2, with D hard to call. CDR1 and CDR2 from the germline V gene are SGHNT and YENEEA. The V and J ends lost 3 bases and 0 bases respectively, with 5 bases between them. This CDR3 has 14 amino acids. The CDR3 nucleotides read TGTGCCAGCAGCTTCTCCGCGAACACCGGGGAGCTGTTTTTT. It codes for CASSFSANTGELFF.

The J gene is TRBJ2-3, the V gene TRBV7-9; D may correspond to TRBD1 or TRBD2 (5 bases each). CDR1 and CDR2 from the germline V gene are SEHNR and FQNEAQ (reference sequence). The germline V and J ends were trimmed by 5 bases and 2 bases, with 14 bases remaining between them. The CDR3 is 15 residues long. The CDR3 protein is CASSDSGMFTDTQYF. CDR3 nucleotides: TGTGCCAGCAGCGACAGCGGAATGTTCACAGATACGCAGTATTTT.

This rearrangement joins TRBV11-2 to TRBJ1-2; a possible D gene is TRBD1 (5 bases). Germline CDR1 SGHAT, CDR2 FQNNGV. CDR3 size: 12 residues. The ends were cut back, 8 bases at V and 6 bases at J, with 13 bases in the middle. This chain's CDR3 is CASAWGGDGYTF. CDR3 DNA sequence: TGTGCCAGCGCCTGGGGGGGGGATGGCTACACCTTC.

The chain couples TRBV6-6 to TRBJ1-2, with TRBD1 matching 9 bases. The trim removed 0 bases at V and 6 bases at J, leaving 5 bases unmatched. The CDR3 is 15 amino acids. Germline CDR1 and CDR2: MNHNY and SVGAGI (reference sequence). As DNA, the CDR3 is TGTGCCAGCAGTTACTCCTTGACAGGGGGTAATGGCTACACCTTC. It is translated as CASSYSLTGGNGYTF.

A remark on this clone: The same CDR3 arises from other DNA sequences in this sample as well. The chain joins TRBV7-9 to TRBJ1-1; D gene ambiguous. Trimming left V 0 bases short and J 0 bases short, with 8 bases between. The CDR3 has 15 amino acids. CDR1 is SEHNR, CDR2 FQNEAQ, per germline (reference sequence). Here the CDR3 DNA reads TGTGCCAGCAGCTTAGCAAGGGCCATGAACACTGAAGCTTTCTTT. Encoded protein: CASSLARAMNTEAFF.

The chain has TRBV1 and TRBJ2-1; the table names TRBD1, a call not compared with the DNA. TRBV1 is noted as a pseudogene. The length of the CDR3 is 15 residues. In DNA form, the CDR3 reads TGCACCAGCAGCCACTGGACACGGAGTGGCAATGAGCAGTTCTTC. It yields the protein CTSSHWTRSGNEQFF.

CDR3 nucleotides: TGTGCCAGCAGCTGGGCCAGGGGAGGGTACACCGGGGAGCTGTTTTTT. It encodes CASSWARGGYTGELFF. The rearrangement joins TRBV5-8 to TRBJ2-2; tentative D call: TRBD2 (7 bases). CDR1 SGHTS and CDR2 YDEGEE come from the germline V gene. The CDR3 runs 16 residues. The V end lost 3 bases, the J end lost 3 bases, and 15 bases lay between the germline ends.

The chain is built from TRBV5-4 and TRBJ2-2, with 10 bases aligning to TRBD2. In germline, CDR1 is SGHNT, CDR2 YYREEE (reference sequence). With 0 bases clipped from V and 8 bases from J, the junction kept 7 bases outside the gene matches. The CDR3 covers 16 residues. CDR3 nucleotides: TGTGCCAGCAGCTTGGAGAGCGGGAGGGGAGGTGGGGAGCTGTTTTTT. Translated: CASSLESGRGGGELFF.

The rearrangement uses TRBV5-6 and TRBJ2-3, with TRBD2 matching 14 bases. The CDR3 length is 15 residues. The V gene's germline CDR1 is SGHDT and CDR2 YYEEEE. The V gene end was trimmed by 4 bases and the J gene end by 8 bases; junction bases not matched to a gene: 6. The DNA of the CDR3 is TGTGCCAGCAGCGCACCGGGACTAGCGGGAGCTACGCAGTATTTT. It codes for CASSAPGLAGATQYF.

The CDR3, as DNA: TGTGCCAGCAGCGTAGGTCCCTCCGCGGGCACTGAAGCTTTCTTT. Amino acid sequence: CASSVGPSAGTEAFF. The V and J genes are TRBV9 and TRBJ1-1; D unclear. Germline V gene data show CDR1 as SGDLS and CDR2 as YYNGEE. The CDR3 consists of 15 residues. Trimming stripped 0 bases from V and 4 bases from J, with 13 bases between. Combining the CDR3 with reference TRBV9 and TRBJ1-1 gives the whole variable domain DSGVTQTPKHLITATGQRVTLRCSPRSGDLSVYWYQQSLDQGLQFLIQYYNGEERAKGNILERFSAQQFPDLHSELNLSSLELGDSALYFCASSVGPSAGTEAFFGQGTRLTVV.

V is TRBV7-6 and J is TRBJ1-4; D gene uncertain. V was cut by 5 bases and J by 7 bases, with 11 bases left in between. Per the germline V gene, CDR1 is SGHVS and CDR2 is FNYEAQ. This CDR3 is 13 amino acids long. The chain's CDR3 is CASSQWEGEKLFF. In DNA form, the CDR3 reads TGTGCCAGCAGCCAGTGGGAGGGTGAAAAACTGTTTTTT.

V usage is TRBV11-2 and J usage is TRBJ2-2, with D perhaps TRBD1 or TRBD2 (5 bases each). Between the trimmed V and J ends, which lost 4 bases and 2 bases, there was a span of 14 bases. The CDR3 has 16 amino acids. Germline loops: CDR1 SGHAT, CDR2 FQNNGV. CDR3 sequence (DNA): TGTGCCAGCAGCTCTGACCGGGACCGCAACACCGGGGAGCTGTTTTTT. Protein: CASSSDRDRNTGELFF. The full variable domain, in which reference TRBV11-2 and TRBJ2-2 provide the parts outside the CDR3, is EAGVAQSPRYKIIEKRQSVAFWCNPISGHATLYWYQQILGQGPKLLIQFQNNGVVDDSQLPKDRFSAERLKGVDSTLKIQPAKLEDSAVYLCASSSDRDRNTGELFFGEGSRLTVL.

This clone was seen a single time. The chain links TRBV27 to TRBJ2-2, with a tentative D call TRBD1 (5 bases). The CDR3 sequence is 16 residues long. Germline values: CDR1 MNHEY, CDR2 SMNVEV (reference sequence). Trimming pared 6 bases from V and 3 bases from J, leaving 17 bases between. For the CDR3, the DNA is TGTGCCAGCAGCCCCTCCCAGGGTGGGTACACCGGGGAGCTGTTTTTT. It yields the protein CASSPSQGGYTGELFF.

The chain's CDR3 is CASSVEGTGAIEQYF. CDR3 DNA sequence: TGTGCCAGCAGCGTCGAGGGGACGGGAGCGATCGAGCAGTACTTC. This chain links TRBV9 with TRBJ2-7, with a weak D call TRBD2 (6 bases). Trimming took off 2 bases at V and 6 bases at J, with 18 bases between the two ends. CDR1 and CDR2 from the germline V gene are SGDLS and YYNGEE. The CDR3 runs to 15 residues. The full variable domain, its missing parts supplied by reference TRBV9 and TRBJ2-7, is DSGVTQTPKHLITATGQRVTLRCSPRSGDLSVYWYQQSLDQGLQFLIQYYNGEERAKGNILERFSAQQFPDLHSELNLSSLELGDSALYFCASSVEGTGAIEQYFGPGTRLTVT.

The rearrangement uses TRBV7-8 and TRBJ2-1; possible D gene TRBD2, 6 bases. V was clipped by 2 bases and J by 4 bases, with 9 bases between them. The CDR3 has 14 amino acids. Germline V gene lookup returns CDR1 SGHVS and CDR2 FQNEAQ. The CDR3 DNA is TGTGCCAGCAGCTTATTACGGGGGTACAATGAGCAGTTCTTC. Translated, it gives CASSLLRGYNEQFF.

This chain uses TRBV9 with TRBJ2-3; possibly TRBD2 for D (5 bases). CDR3 size: 16 residues. The ends were cut back, 1 base at V and 1 base at J, with 13 bases in the middle. Germline assignment: CDR1 SGDLS and CDR2 YYNGEE. CDR3 in DNA: TGTGCCAGCAGCGTATTGGGGAGATCCGGCACAGATACGCAGTATTTT. It is translated as CASSVLGRSGTDTQYF.

This clone appeared a few times. V is TRBV11-2 and J is TRBJ2-6, with 7 bases identical to TRBD2. CDR1 SGHAT and CDR2 FQNNGV come from the germline V gene. J was trimmed by 9 bases and V by 6 bases; bases with no gene match: 8. The CDR3 is made up of 14 amino acids. CDR3 sequence reads: CASRQPSGGNVLTF. DNA for the CDR3: TGTGCCAGCAGGCAGCCTAGCGGTGGCAACGTCCTGACTTTC.

The CDR3 sequence is CASSTPGRTRGQPQHF. DNA for the CDR3: TGTGCCAGCAGTACGCCGGGACGGACGAGGGGGCAGCCCCAGCATTTT. The genes are TRBV2 and TRBJ1-5; tentative D call: TRBD1 (6 bases). The CDR3 consists of 16 residues. In germline, CDR1 is SNHLY, CDR2 FYNNEI. With 5 bases removed from V and 7 bases from J, the gap between germline ends came to 21 bases. The whole variable domain, filled in from reference TRBV2 and TRBJ1-5, reads EPEVTQTPSHQVTQMGQEVILRCVPISNHLYFYWYRQILGQKVEFLVSFYNNEISEKSEIFDDQFSVERPDGSNFTLKIRSTKLEDSAMYFCASSTPGRTRGQPQHFGDGTRLSIL.

This clone has more than one count but fewer than ten. The J gene is TRBJ1-5, the V gene TRBV5-5, with D tentatively TRBD1 (6 bases). Trimming pared 2 bases from V and 0 bases from J, leaving 18 bases between. The CDR3 is 18 residues long. In germline, CDR1 is SGHKS, CDR2 YYEKEE (reference sequence). For the CDR3, the DNA is TGTGCCAGCAGCTTAGGGAATACGGACAGTAATAGCAATCAGCCCCAGCATTTT. Translated: CASSLGNTDSNSNQPQHF.

V and J are TRBV27 and TRBJ2-1, with D possibly being TRBD1 or TRBD2 (6 bases each). This CDR3 has 15 residues. V was trimmed by 6 bases and J by 8 bases, leaving 20 bases between them. Germline V gene lookup returns CDR1 MNHEY and CDR2 SMNVEV (reference sequence). The CDR3 is CASRTRGAKIYEQFF. For the CDR3, the DNA is TGTGCCAGCAGAACGAGGGGGGCAAAGATATATGAGCAGTTCTTC.

The chain couples TRBV6-6 to TRBJ2-7; D remains ambiguous. CDR1 and CDR2 (germline): MNHNY, SVGAGI (reference sequence). The CDR3 contains 13 residues. Trimming pared 2 bases from V and 10 bases from J, leaving 15 bases between. DNA of the CDR3: TGTGCCAGCAGTTACCAATGGGGTGGAGACCAGTACTTC. Translation: CASSYQWGGDQYF.

The rearrangement uses TRBV29-1 and TRBJ1-2; TRBD1 agrees at 9 bases. The J segment lost 0 bases and the V segment lost 7 bases, leaving 12 bases of the junction unmatched. The CDR3 consists of 16 residues. The germline gives CDR1 SQVTM, CDR2 ANQGSEA. This chain's CDR3 is CSATGDRDGANYGYTF. CDR3 DNA: TGCAGCGCGACCGGGGACAGGGACGGAGCTAACTATGGCTACACCTTC.